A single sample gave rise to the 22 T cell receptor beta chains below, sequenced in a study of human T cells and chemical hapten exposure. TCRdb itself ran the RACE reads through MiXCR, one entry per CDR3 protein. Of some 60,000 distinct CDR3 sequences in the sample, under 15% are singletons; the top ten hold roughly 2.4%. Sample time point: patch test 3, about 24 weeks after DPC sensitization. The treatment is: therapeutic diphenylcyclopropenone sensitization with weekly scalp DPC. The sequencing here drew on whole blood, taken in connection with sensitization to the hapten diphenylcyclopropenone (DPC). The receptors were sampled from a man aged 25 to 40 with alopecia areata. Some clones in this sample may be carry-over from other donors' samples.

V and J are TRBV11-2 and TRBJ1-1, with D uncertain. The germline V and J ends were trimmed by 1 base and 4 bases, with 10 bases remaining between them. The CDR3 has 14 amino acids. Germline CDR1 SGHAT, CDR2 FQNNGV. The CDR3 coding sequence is TGTGCCAGCAGCTTAGGCGGGATTATCACTGAAGCTTTCTTT. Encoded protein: CASSLGGIITEAFF.

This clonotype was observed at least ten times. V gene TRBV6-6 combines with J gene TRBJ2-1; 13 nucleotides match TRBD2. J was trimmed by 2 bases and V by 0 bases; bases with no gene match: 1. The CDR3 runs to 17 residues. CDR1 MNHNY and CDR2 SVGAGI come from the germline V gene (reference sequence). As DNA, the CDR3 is TGTGCCAGCAGTTACTCCGGACTAGCGGGGGCCTACAATGAGCAGTTCTTC. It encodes CASSYSGLAGAYNEQFF.

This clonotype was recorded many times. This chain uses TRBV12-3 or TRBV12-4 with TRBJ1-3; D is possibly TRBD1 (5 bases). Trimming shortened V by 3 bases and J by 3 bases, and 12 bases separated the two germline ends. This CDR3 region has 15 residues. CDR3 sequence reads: CASSLGRADGNTIYF. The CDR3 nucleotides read TGTGCCAGCAGTTTGGGCAGGGCCGATGGAAACACCATATATTTT.

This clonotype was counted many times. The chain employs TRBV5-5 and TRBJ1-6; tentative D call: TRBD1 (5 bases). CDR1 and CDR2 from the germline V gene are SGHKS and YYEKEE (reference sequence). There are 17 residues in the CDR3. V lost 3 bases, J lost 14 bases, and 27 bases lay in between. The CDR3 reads CASSYDGATSELFTLHF. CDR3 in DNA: TGTGCCAGCAGCTATGACGGGGCCACGTCCGAATTATTCACCCTCCACTTT.

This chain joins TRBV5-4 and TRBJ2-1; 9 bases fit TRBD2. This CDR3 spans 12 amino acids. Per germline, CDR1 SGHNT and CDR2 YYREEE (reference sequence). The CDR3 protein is CAGGGASNEQFF. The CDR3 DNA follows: TGTGCAGGCGGGGGGGCCTCTAATGAGCAGTTCTTC.

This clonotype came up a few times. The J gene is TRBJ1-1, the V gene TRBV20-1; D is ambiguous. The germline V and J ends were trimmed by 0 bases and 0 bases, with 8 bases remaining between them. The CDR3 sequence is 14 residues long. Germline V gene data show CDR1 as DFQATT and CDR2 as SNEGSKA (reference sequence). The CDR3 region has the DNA TGCAGTGCTAGAGATCGGGTAGTGAACACTGAAGCTTTCTTT. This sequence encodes CSARDRVVNTEAFF.

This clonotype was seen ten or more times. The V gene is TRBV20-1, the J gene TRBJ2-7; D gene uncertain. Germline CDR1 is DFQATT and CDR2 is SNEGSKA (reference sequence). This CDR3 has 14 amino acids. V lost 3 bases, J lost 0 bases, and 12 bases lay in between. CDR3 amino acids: CSASSPGPSYEQYF. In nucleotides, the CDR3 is TGCAGTGCTAGCTCCCCGGGCCCCTCCTACGAGCAGTACTTC.

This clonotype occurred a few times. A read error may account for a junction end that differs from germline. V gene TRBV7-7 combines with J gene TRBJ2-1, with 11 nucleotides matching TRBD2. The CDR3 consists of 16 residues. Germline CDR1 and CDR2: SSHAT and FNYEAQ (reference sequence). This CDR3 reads CASSPTSGGSYNEQFF. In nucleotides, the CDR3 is TGTGCTAGCAGCCCAACTAGCGGGGGCTCCTACAATGAGCAGTTCTTC.

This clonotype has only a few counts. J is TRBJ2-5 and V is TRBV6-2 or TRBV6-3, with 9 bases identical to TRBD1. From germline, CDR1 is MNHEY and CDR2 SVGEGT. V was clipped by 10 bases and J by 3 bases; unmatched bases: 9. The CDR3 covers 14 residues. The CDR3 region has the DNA TGTGCCACCCGGCGGGACAGGGTAGAAGAGACCCAGTACTTC. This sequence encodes CATRRDRVEETQYF.

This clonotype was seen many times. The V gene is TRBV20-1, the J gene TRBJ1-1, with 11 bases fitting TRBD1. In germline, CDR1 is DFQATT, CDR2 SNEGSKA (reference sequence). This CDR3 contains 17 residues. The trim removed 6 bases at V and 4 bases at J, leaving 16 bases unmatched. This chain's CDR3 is CSASIPPGQGGGTEAFF. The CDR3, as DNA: TGCAGTGCCAGCATACCCCCGGGACAGGGGGGAGGCACTGAAGCTTTCTTT.

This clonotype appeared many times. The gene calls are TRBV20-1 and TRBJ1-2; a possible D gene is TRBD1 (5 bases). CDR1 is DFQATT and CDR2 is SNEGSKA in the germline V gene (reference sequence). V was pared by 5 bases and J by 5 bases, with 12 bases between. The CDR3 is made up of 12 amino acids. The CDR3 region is CSADSSFYGYTF. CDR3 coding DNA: TGCAGTGCTGACAGCTCGTTTTATGGCTACACCTTC.

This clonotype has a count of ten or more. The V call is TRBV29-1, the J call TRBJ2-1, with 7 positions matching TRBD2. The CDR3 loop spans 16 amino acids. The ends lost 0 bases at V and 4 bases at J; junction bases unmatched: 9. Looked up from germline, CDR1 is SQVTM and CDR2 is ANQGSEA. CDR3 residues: CSVEESFSGRYNEQFF. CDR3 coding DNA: TGCAGCGTTGAAGAATCCTTTAGCGGGCGGTACAATGAGCAGTTCTTC.

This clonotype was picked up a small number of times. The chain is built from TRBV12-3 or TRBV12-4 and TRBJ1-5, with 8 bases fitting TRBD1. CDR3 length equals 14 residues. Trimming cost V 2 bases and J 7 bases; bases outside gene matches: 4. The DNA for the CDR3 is TGTGCCAGCAGTTTACGACAGGGGAACCAGCCCCAGCATTTT. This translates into CASSLRQGNQPQHF.

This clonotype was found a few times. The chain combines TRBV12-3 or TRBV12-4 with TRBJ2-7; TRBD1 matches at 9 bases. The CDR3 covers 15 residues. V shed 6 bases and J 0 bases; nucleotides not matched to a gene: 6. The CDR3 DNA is TGTGCCAGCAGCCGGACAGGGGCCAGCTCCTACGAGCAGTACTTC. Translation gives CASSRTGASSYEQYF.

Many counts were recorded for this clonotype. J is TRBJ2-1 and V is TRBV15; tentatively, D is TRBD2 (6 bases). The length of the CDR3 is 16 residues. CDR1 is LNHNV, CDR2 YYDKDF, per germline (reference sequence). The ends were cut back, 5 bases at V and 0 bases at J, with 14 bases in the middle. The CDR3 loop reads CATSFQAGYSYNEQFF. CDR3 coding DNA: TGTGCCACCAGCTTCCAGGCGGGGTACTCCTACAATGAGCAGTTCTTC.

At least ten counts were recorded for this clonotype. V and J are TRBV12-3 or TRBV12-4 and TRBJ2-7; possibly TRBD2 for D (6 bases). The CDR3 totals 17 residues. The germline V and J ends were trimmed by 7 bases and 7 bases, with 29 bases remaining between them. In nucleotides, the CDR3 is TGTGCCAGCAATCCAGGAGGGAGCCGGGACTCCCCCCTTGAGCAGTACTTC. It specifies CASNPGGSRDSPLEQYF.

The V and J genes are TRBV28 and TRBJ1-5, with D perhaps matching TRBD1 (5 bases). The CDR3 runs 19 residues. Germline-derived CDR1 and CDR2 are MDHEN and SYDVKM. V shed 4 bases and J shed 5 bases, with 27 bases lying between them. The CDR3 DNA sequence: TGTGCCAGCAGTTGTGTGATTTGGACTATCCTAGAGGGGTATCAGCCCCAGCATTTT. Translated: CASSCVIWTILEGYQPQHF.

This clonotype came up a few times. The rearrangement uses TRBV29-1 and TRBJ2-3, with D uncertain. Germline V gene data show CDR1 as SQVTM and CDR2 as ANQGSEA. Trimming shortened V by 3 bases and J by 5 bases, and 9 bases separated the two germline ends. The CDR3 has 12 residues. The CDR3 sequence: CSVESGGDTQYF. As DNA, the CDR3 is TGCAGCGTTGAGAGTGGTGGAGATACGCAGTATTTT.

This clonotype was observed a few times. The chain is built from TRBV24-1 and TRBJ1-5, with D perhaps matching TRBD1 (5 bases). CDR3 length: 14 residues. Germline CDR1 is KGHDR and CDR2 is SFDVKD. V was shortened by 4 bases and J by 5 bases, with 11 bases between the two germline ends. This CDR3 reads CATSDGTSDQPQHF. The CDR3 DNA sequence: TGTGCCACCAGTGACGGGACCTCCGATCAGCCCCAGCATTTT.

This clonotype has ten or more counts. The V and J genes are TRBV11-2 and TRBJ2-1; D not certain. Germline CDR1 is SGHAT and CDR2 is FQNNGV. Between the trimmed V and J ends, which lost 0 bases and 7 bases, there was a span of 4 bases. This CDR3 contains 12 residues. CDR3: CASSLETNEQFF. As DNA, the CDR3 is TGTGCCAGCAGCTTAGAGACAAATGAGCAGTTCTTC.

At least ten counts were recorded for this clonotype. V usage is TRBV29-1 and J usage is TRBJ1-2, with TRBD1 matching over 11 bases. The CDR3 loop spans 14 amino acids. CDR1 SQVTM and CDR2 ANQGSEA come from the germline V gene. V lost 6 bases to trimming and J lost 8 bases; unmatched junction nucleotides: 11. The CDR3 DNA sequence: TGCAGCGTCGAACCGGGACAGGGGGAAGACGGCTACACCTTC. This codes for CSVEPGQGEDGYTF.

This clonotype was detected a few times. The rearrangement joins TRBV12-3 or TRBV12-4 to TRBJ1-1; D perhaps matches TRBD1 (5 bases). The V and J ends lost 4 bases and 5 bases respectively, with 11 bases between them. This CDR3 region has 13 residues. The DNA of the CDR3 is TGTGCCAGCAGTTCCGGGACTTGGACTGAAGCTTTCTTT. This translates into CASSSGTWTEAFF.